Below, one TCR beta chain is given with its context. The antigen is undetermined. The data belong to a study of shared clonotypes between healthy human individuals. On the study more broadly: Each donor's CD8 memory used one plate, CD8 naive two, each CD4 subset three.

General study points: When naive CD4 clonotypes were compared across several donors, around 5% were shared. Among the subsets, naive ones generally showed larger estimated richness than memory ones. Few donors restricted represented genetic and exposure-history diversity.

Generated by immunoSEQ multiplex PCR, the TCRdb table keeps only in-frame clones and is missing some. Here the sample spans around 690,000 clones, 90% being singletons. The sample comprised memory CD8+ T cells from PBMCs. The sample's subset: CD45RO+ cells pooled with CCR7-negative TemRA cells. This TCR derives from a man younger than 35 in good health. Some clones in this sample may be carry-over from other donors' samples.

CDR3 amino acids: CASTKEIRGNTIYF. In DNA form, the CDR3 reads TGTGCCAGCACAAAGGAAATCCGCGGAAACACCATATATTTT. This chain uses TRBV7-9 with TRBJ1-3; unclear D gene. This CDR3 has 14 amino acids. Germline CDR1 is SEHNR and CDR2 is FQNEAQ (reference sequence). The ends were cut back, 7 bases at V and 4 bases at J, with 14 bases in the middle.